Shown below are 2 T cell receptor beta chains from a single sample sequenced in a study of blood T cell repertoires in COVID-19. Profiling relied on immunoSEQ multiplex PCR, and the TCRdb table lists in-frame clones only, not all of them. Among 130,000 or so clones listed, almost 90% were seen once. The sample taken for sequencing was peripheral blood. All receptors derive from a woman in her fifties or sixties with acute or convalescent COVID-19.

This clone was counted a single time. V is TRBV27 and J is TRBJ1-5; possible D gene TRBD1, 6 bases. V was clipped by 6 bases and J by 6 bases, with 15 bases between them. This CDR3 contains 14 residues. Germline CDR1 and CDR2: MNHEY and SMNVEV (reference sequence). The CDR3 loop reads CASRTQGLAQPQHF. The CDR3, as DNA: TGTGCCAGCAGAACGCAGGGGTTGGCTCAGCCCCAGCATTTT.

This rearrangement joins TRBV21-1 to TRBJ1-1; TRBD1 is the table's D call and was not checked against the DNA. TRBV21-1 is a listed pseudogene. This CDR3 has 15 amino acids. CDR3 DNA: TGTGCCACCACACTAGACAGGGAAAGGGACACTGAAGCTTTCTTT. Protein product: CATTLDRERDTEAFF.